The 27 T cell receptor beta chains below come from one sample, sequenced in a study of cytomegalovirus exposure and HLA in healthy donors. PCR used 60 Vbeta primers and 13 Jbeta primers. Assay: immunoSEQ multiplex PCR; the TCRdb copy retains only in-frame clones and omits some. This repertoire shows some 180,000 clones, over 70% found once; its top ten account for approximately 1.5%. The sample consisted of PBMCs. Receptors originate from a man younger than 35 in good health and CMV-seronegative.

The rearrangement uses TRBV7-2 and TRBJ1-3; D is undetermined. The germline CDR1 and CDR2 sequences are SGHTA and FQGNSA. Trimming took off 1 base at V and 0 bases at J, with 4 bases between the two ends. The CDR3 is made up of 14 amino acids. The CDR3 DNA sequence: TGTGCCAGCAGCTTAGGTATCTCTGGAAACACCATATATTTT. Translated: CASSLGISGNTIYF.

Here the CDR3 DNA reads TGCGCCAGCAGCTTAGGCGGGGCAACCTACAATGAGCAGTTCTTC. Translated, it gives CASSLGGATYNEQFF. The chain links TRBV5-1 to TRBJ2-1, with D possibly TRBD2 on 6 matching bases. The V end was cut by 2 bases, the J end by 2 bases, with 11 bases between. This CDR3 contains 15 residues. In germline, CDR1 is SGHRS, CDR2 YFSETQ.

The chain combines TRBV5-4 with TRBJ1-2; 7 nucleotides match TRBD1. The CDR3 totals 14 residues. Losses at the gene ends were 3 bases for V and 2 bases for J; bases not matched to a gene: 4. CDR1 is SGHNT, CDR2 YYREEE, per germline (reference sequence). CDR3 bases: TGTGCCAGCAGCTCCTCACAGGGGAACTATGGCTACACCTTC. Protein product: CASSSSQGNYGYTF.

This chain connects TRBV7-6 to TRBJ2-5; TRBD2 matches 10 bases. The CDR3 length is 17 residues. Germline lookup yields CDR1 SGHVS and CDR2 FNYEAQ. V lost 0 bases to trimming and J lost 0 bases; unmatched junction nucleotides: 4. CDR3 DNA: TGTGCCAGCAGCTTAGCAGTAGCGGGGGGCTACCAAGAGACCCAGTACTTC. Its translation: CASSLAVAGGYQETQYF.

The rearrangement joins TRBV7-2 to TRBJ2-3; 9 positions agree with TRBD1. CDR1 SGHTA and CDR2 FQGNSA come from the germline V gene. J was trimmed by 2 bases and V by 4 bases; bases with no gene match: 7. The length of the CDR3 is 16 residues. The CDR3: CASSSQGQGFTDTQYF. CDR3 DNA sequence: TGTGCCAGCAGCTCCCAGGGACAGGGTTTCACAGATACGCAGTATTTT.

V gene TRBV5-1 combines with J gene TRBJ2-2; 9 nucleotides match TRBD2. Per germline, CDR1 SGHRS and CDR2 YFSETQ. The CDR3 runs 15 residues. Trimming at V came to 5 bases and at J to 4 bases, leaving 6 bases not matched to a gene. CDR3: CASRVAGDGTGELFF. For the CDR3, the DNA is TGCGCCAGCAGAGTAGCGGGAGACGGCACCGGGGAGCTGTTTTTT.

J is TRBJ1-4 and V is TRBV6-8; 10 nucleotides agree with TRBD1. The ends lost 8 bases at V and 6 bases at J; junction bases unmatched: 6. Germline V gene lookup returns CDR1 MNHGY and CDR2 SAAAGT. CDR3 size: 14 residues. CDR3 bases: TGTGCCAGCGGATTCGGACAGGGGGATGAAAAACTGTTTTTT. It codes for CASGFGQGDEKLFF.

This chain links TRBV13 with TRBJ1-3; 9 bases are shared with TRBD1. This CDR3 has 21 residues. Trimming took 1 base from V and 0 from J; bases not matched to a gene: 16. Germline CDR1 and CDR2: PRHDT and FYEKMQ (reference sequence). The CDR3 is CASSLDFFGQGTPSSGNTIYF. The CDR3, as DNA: TGTGCCAGCAGCTTAGACTTCTTCGGACAGGGGACCCCGAGCTCTGGAAACACCATATATTTT.

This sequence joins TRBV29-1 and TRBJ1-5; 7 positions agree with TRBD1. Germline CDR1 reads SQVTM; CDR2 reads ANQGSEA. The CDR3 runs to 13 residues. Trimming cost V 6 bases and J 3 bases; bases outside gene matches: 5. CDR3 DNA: TGCAGCGTGCTGACAGGGAACAATCAGCCCCAGCATTTT. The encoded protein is CSVLTGNNQPQHF.

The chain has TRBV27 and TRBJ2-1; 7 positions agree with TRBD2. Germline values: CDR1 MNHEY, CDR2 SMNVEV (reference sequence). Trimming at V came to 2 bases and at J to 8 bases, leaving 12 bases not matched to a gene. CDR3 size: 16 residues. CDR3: CASSLLGGSFRDEQFF. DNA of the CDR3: TGTGCCAGCAGTTTACTCGGCGGGAGTTTTAGGGATGAGCAGTTCTTC.

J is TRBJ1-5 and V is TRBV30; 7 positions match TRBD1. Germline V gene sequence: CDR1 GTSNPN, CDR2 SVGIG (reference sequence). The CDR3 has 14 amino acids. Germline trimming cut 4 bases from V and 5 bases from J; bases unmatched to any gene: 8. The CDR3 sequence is CAWICPRGYQPQHF. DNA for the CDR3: TGTGCCTGGATCTGCCCCAGGGGGTATCAGCCCCAGCATTTT.

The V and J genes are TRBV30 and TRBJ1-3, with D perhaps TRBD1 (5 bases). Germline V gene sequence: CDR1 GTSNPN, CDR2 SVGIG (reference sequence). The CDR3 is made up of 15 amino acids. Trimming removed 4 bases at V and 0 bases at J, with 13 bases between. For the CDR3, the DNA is TGTGCCTGGACGAGGGGCGGGGACTCTGGAAACACCATATATTTT. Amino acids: CAWTRGGDSGNTIYF.

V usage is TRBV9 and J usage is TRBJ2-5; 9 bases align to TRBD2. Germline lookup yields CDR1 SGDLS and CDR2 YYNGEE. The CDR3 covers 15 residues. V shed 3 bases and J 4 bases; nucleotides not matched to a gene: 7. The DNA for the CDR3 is TGTGCCAGCAGCGCCGTAGCGGGAGATGGAGAGACCCAGTACTTC. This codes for CASSAVAGDGETQYF.

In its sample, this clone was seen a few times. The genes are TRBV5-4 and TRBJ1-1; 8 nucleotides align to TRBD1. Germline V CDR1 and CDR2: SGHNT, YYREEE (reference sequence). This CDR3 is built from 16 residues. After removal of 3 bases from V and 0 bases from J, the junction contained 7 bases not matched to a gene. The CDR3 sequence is CASSSTGQGMNTEAFF. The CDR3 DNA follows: TGTGCCAGCAGCTCGACTGGACAGGGTATGAACACTGAAGCTTTCTTT.

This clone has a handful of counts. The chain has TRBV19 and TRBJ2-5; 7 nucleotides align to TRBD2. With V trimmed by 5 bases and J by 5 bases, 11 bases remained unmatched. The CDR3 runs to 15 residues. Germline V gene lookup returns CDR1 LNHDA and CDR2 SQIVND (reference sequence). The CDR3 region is CASSSQAGPGETQYF. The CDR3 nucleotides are TGTGCCAGTAGTTCACAAGCGGGGCCGGGTGAGACCCAGTACTTC.

The DNA of the CDR3 is TGCAGCGTCGAGTCCCTCCCCTACAATGAGCAGTTCTTC. It encodes CSVESLPYNEQFF. The chain recombines TRBV29-1 with TRBJ2-1; no clear D. The CDR3 totals 13 residues. Per the germline V gene, CDR1 is SQVTM and CDR2 is ANQGSEA. The V end was cut by 6 bases, the J end by 2 bases, with 11 bases between.

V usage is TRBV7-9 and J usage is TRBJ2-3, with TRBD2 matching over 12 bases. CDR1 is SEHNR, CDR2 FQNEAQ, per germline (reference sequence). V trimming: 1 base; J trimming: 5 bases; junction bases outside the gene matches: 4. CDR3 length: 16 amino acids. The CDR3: CASSLGLAGVGDTQYF. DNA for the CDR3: TGTGCCAGCAGCTTAGGACTAGCGGGAGTGGGAGATACGCAGTATTTT.

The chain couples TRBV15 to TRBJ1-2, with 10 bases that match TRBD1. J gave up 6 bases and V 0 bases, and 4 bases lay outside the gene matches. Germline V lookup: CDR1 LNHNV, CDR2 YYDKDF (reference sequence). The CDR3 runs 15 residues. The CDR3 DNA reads TGTGCCACCAGCAGAGAGAGACAGGGGGCCGATGGCTACACCTTC. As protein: CATSRERQGADGYTF.

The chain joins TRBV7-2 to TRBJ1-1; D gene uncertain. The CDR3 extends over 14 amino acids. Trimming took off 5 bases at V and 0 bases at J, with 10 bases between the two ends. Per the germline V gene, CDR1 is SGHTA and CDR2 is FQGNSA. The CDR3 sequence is CASSPESLNTEAFF. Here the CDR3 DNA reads TGTGCCAGCAGCCCCGAGTCCCTGAACACTGAAGCTTTCTTT. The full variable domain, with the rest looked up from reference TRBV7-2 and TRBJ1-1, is GAGVSQSPSNKVTEKGKDVELRCDPISGHTALYWYRQSLGQGLEFLIYFQGNSAPDKSGLPSDRFSAERTGGSVSTLTIQRTQQEDSAVYLCASSPESLNTEAFFGQGTRLTVV.

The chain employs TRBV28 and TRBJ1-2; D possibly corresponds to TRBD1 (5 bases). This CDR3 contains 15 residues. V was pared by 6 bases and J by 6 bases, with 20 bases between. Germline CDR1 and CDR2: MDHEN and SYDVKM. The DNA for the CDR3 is TGTGCCAGCAGCCCCGACAGTACGGGGGAAAATGGCTACACCTTC. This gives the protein CASSPDSTGENGYTF.

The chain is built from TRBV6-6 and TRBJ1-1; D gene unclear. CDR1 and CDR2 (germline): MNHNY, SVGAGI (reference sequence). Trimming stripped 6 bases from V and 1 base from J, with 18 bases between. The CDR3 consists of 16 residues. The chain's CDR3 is CASSIRGSESNTEAFF. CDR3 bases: TGTGCCAGCAGCATAAGAGGGTCAGAATCGAACACTGAAGCTTTCTTT.

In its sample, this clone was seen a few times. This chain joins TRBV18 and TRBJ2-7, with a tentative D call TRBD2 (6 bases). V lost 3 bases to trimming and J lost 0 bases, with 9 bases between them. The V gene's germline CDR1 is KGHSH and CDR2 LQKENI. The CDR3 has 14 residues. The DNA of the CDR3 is TGTGCCAGCTCACCCCGTAGCGGCTCCTACGAGCAGTACTTC. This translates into CASSPRSGSYEQYF.

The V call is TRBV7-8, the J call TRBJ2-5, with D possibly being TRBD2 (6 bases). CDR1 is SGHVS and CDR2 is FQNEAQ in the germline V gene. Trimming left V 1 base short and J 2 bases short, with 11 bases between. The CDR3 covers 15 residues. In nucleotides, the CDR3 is TGTGCCAGCAGCTTAGTACGGACTACACAAGAGACCCAGTACTTC. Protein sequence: CASSLVRTTQETQYF.

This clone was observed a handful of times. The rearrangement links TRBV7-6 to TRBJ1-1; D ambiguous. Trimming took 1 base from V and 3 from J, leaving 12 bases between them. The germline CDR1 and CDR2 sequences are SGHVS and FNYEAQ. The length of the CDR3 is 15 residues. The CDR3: CASSLGTGVDTEAFF. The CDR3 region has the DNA TGTGCCAGCAGCTTAGGAACGGGAGTAGACACTGAAGCTTTCTTT.

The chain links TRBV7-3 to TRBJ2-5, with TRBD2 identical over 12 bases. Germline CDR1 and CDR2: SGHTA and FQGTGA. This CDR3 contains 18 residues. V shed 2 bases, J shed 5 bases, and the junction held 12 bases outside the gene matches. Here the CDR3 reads CASSLLAGGPWGRETQYF. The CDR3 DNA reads TGTGCCAGCAGCTTACTAGCGGGAGGGCCATGGGGCAGGGAGACCCAGTACTTC.

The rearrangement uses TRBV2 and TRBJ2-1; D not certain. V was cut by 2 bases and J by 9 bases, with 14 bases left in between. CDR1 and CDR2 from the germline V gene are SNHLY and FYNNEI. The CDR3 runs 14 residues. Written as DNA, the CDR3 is TGTGCCAGCAGTGAATCTAATAGACGAGGTGAGCAGTTCTTC. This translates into CASSESNRRGEQFF.

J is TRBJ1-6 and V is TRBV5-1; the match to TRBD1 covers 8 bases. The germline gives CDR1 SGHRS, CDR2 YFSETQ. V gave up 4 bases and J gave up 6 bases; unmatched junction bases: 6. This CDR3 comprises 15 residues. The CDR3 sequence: CASSLTTGANSPLHF. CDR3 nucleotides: TGCGCCAGCAGCCTAACGACAGGGGCTAATTCACCCCTCCACTTT. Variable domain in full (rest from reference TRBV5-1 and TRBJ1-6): KAGVTQTPRYLIKTRGQQVTLSCSPISGHRSVSWYQQTPGQGLQFLFEYFSETQRNKGNFPGRFSGRQFSNSRSEMNVSTLELGDSALYLCASSLTTGANSPLHFGNGTRLTVT.